The T cell receptor beta chain described here comes from a study of monozygotic twins with cystic fibrosis (dated by TCRdb to the early 2020s). As for the study more broadly: Three micrograms of fragmented DNA went through roughly 15 PCR cycles to produce barcoded libraries. To assess genetic influence on V and J gene usage, the study compared TCR beta repertoires within and across 16 monozygotic twin pairs with cystic fibrosis. The cohort comprised ten female and six male twin pairs aged roughly 2.0 to 40 years, median roughly 9.9 years, mostly children and adolescents. Twins were ranked among 800 to 1,100 cohort participants for weight-for-height and FEVPerc (FEV1 disease centile) at the day of blood sampling. Data for three of the twin pairs had been reported previously in another context. What the authors observed across the whole study: Simpson clonality was found to be generally low (median about 0.009), suggesting a naive-dominated repertoire, although higher clonality was observed in the most severely affected patients. The cohort was small, and no association was found between shared CDR3 numbers and age, concordance or disease severity. The greatest similarity to the co-twin was observed for V gene usage in 13 of 16 pairs and for J usage in 8 of 16 pairs, which suggested genetic constraints. Sharing of nucleotide-identical clonotypes was significantly greater within monozygotic CF twin pairs than between unrelated CF individuals (P = 0.000026, Mann-Whitney).

The twin pairs came from the European Cystic Fibrosis Twin and Sibling Study Cohort, which recruited patients from 150 to 200 CF clinics across 14 European countries. Zygosity and CFTR genotype were verified in-house, with zygosity tested by multiplex PCR of nine short tandem repeat loci. Peripheral blood was sampled from each twin, with clinical parameters recorded on the day of blood sampling. Phenol/chloroform extraction was used to isolate genomic DNA from peripheral blood cells, and the DNA was then kept in TE buffer at 4 degrees C. TCR beta CDR3 regions were amplified by multiplex PCR with the immunoSEQ immune profiling system according to the manufacturer's instructions. Sequencing was performed on an Illumina NextSeq system. The published analysis was carried out like this. Sequence data were processed on the immunoSEQ Analyzer platform, and clonality was computed as the square root of Simpson's index of productive rearrangements. Jensen-Shannon distance served as the measure of similarity in V and J usage, while OLGA was used to compute CDR3 generation probabilities. Shared CDR3 sequences were searched in the immuneACCESS database (August 2020) and in VDJdb (December 2020). TCRdb stores this immuneACCESS table with in-frame sequences only. Part of the clones is absent; in the studies checked, under half of the shortfall reflects unresolved V genes, and no reason is known for the rest. V and J calls and clone size are those listed in that table; D and trimming were worked out from the DNA. This sample gives approximately 36,000 clones in total; approximately 90% of them show up just once. The ten most abundant clones make up roughly 0.2% of the sample.

Reading from cysteine to phenylalanine, the CDR3 counts 14 amino acids. Only the CDR3 part of the read is kept: 42 bases, read in frame from the first base. CDR1 is given as MNHNS and CDR2 as SASEGT, both from the germline V gene. Compared with germline, V lacks 4 bases and J lacks 7 bases; bases without a gene match: 6. A remark on this clone: This receptor's antigen is unknown. Base quality data are lacking; no much larger clone is found one base away.

The receptor's source is a boy between 2 and 10 years old with cystic fibrosis. The chain employs TRBV6-1 and TRBJ2-1; TRBD1 lines up with 8 middle nucleotides. Sequenced input: blood. The DNA is TGTGCCAGCAGTGTTTGGACAGGGTCGAATGAGCAGTTCTTC. This gives the protein CASSVWTGSNEQFF.